The present T cell receptor (beta chain) was sequenced within a study of CD8 T cells in Susac syndrome. Study conclusions and caveats: A relatively small number of individuals underwent TCR sequencing and HLA analysis.

RNA, at about 0.5 to 1 ug, was reverse transcribed with random hexamers. A multiplex approach, immunoSEQ multiplex PCR, amplified TCR beta CDR3 across 54 Vbeta and 13 Jbeta. MiXCR was run by TCRdb on the immunoSEQ multiplex PCR reads, yielding one entry per CDR3 protein. The sample contains about 73,000 distinct CDR3 sequences, around 96% of which appear only once. A single count supports this clonotype. Its target is unknown. TCR beta sequencing was performed on blood CD8+ and CD4+ T cells. The TEMRA cells underwent FACS enrichment, while the CD8+ and CD4+ T cells underwent negative isolation. The germline CDR1 and CDR2 sequences are SQVTM and ANQGSEA. V was trimmed by 6 bases and J by 0 bases, leaving 17 bases between them. CDR3 length equals 15 residues.

The V call is TRBV29-1, the J call TRBJ1-2; D is uncertain. The sequenced sample consisted of CD8+ T cells from PBMCs. The sequence was collected from a human donor with multiple sclerosis. CDR3 in amino acids: CSVPTLIPPNYGYTF. For the CDR3, the DNA is TGCAGCGTCCCGACCCTAATACCCCCTAACTATGGCTACACCTTC.